This record covers a single T cell receptor (beta chain). No antigen is known for it. Ophthalmopathy patients had moderate-to-severe active disease, CAS ≥3, NOSPECS ≥4, and disease duration under 3 months. Approximately 10 ml of fresh peripheral blood supplied the PBMCs. The germline V gene encodes CDR1 LNHNV and CDR2 YYDKDF (reference sequence). The CDR3 consists of 15 residues. The V gene lost 1 base and the J gene lost 4 bases, with 13 bases spanning the gap. These data are taken from a study of T cells in Graves' hyperthyroidism and ophthalmopathy. Across the whole study: Peripheral blood was obtained at initial diagnosis, preceding any treatment. Study-level results: The model anticipated ophthalmopathy a median about six months pre-onset.

TCR beta CDR3 regions were amplified from RNA. The HTBI primer set served for first-round RT-PCR of the TCR CDR3. TCRdb independently ran MiXCR on the multiplex PCR reads; one entry per CDR3 protein. The sample lists roughly 57,000 distinct CDR3 sequences; 53% were seen once. The receptor comes from a woman aged 55-69 years with Graves' ophthalmopathy. V usage is TRBV15 and J usage is TRBJ1-1; D unclear. Sequencing was done on a sample of blood. CDR3 sequence (DNA): TGTGCCACCAGCAGAGTGGGTTGGGTTTCCACTGAAGCTTTCTTT. Translated: CATSRVGWVSTEAFF.